Listed below are T cell receptor beta chains from one sample, sequenced in a study of blood T cell repertoires in COVID-19. TCRdb keeps only in-frame clones here, not all; method: immunoSEQ multiplex PCR. Found here are 70,000 or so clones, around nine tenths of them singletons; the top ten hold roughly 19%. Sequencing was performed on peripheral blood. These receptors were obtained from an elderly woman with acute or convalescent COVID-19. CDR3s include the opening cysteine and the closing phenylalanine or tryptophan. The D gene is left open where the match is weak. Clone size appears in some rows only: once, few, many, or a class for an expanded clone.

J | D | V | size | CDR3 | DNA
TRBJ1-3 | TRBD1 | TRBV29-1 | few | CSAEDRVNGNTIYF | TGCAGCGCCGAGGACAGGGTGAATGGAAACACCATATATTTT
TRBJ1-1 | NA | TRBV5-1 | once | CASSLSGAGETEAFF | TGCGCCAGCAGCTTAAGTGGTGCAGGGGAGACTGAAGCTTTCTTT
TRBJ1-4 | NA | TRBV9 | NA | CASSPPSTALNEKLFF | TGTGCCAGCAGCCCCCCTTCGACAGCGCTTAATGAAAAACTGTTTTTT
TRBJ2-7 | TRBD1 | TRBV14 | NA | CASSHLGQGAGEQYF | TGTGCCAGCAGCCATTTAGGACAGGGGGCGGGTGAGCAGTACTTC
TRBJ1-5 | NA | TRBV11-2 | NA | CASSSGGGAYSNQPQHF | TGTGCCAGCAGCTCAGGTGGGGGCGCCTATAGCAATCAGCCCCAGCATTTT
TRBJ1-2 | NA | TRBV11-2 | once | CASSNRPGNYGYTF | TGTGCCAGCAGCAACCGGCCGGGGAACTATGGCTACACCTTC
TRBJ2-2 | NA | TRBV19 | NA | CASSWLGGELFF | TGTGCCAGTAGTTGGCTAGGCGGGGAGCTGTTTTTT
TRBJ2-7 | TRBD2 | TRBV5-1 | NA | CASSWGLAGDEQYF | TGCGCCAGCAGTTGGGGACTAGCGGGGGATGAGCAGTACTTC
TRBJ2-7 | TRBD2 | TRBV6-5 | NA | CASTGRETYEQYF | TGTGCCAGCACGGGGCGGGAGACTTACGAGCAGTACTTC
TRBJ2-5 | NA | TRBV20-1 | few | CSARAGETQYF | TGCAGTGCTAGAGCGGGAGAGACCCAGTACTTC
TRBJ1-5 | TRBD1 | TRBV7-6 | few | CASSSTGDGPQHF | TGTGCCAGCAGCTCCACAGGGGACGGGCCCCAGCATTTT
TRBJ1-5 | NA | TRBV4-1 | NA | CASSQEGGTINQPQHF | TGCGCCAGCAGCCAAGAAGGGGGTACTATTAATCAGCCCCAGCATTTT
TRBJ2-3 | TRBD1 | TRBV28 | NA | CASTGGGTDTQYF | TGTGCCAGCACAGGGGGCGGCACAGATACGCAGTATTTT
TRBJ1-5 | NA | TRBV2 | NA | CASSEERTESGQPQHF | TGTGCCAGCAGTGAAGAAAGGACAGAGTCGGGGCAGCCCCAGCATTTT
TRBJ2-1 | TRBD2 | TRBV6-2/TRBV6-3 | few | CASSFLADYNEQFF | TGTGCCAGCAGTTTCCTAGCGGACTACAATGAGCAGTTCTTC
TRBJ1-5 | NA | TRBV6-4 | NA | CASSVEGGNQPQHF | TGTGCCAGCAGTGTCGAGGGTGGGAATCAGCCCCAGCATTTT
TRBJ1-2 | TRBD1 | TRBV6-1 | NA | CASSAGQGRANYGYTF | TGTGCCAGCAGTGCAGGACAGGGTCGGGCTAACTATGGCTACACCTTC
TRBJ1-4 | NA | TRBV18 | few | CASSPRGPEKLFF | TGTGCCAGCTCACCACGAGGGCCTGAAAAACTGTTTTTT
TRBJ2-6 | NA | TRBV13 | NA | CASSSPLSSGANVLTF | TGTGCCAGCAGCTCTCCCCTGAGCTCTGGGGCCAACGTCCTGACTTTC
TRBJ2-1 | NA | TRBV11-3 | few | CASSPDLHNEQFF | TGTGCCAGCAGCCCAGACTTACACAATGAGCAGTTCTTC
TRBJ2-2 | NA | TRBV3-1/TRBV3-2 | many | CASSRMGPGELFF | TGTGCCAGCAGCCGAATGGGCCCCGGGGAGCTGTTTTTT
TRBJ2-3 | NA | TRBV24-1 | NA | CATGAVGPTTDTQYF | TGTGCCACCGGGGCCGTGGGTCCGACCACAGATACGCAGTATTTT
TRBJ2-3 | TRBD2 | TRBV27 | NA | CASSPGLGTDTQYF | TGTGCCAGCAGTCCGGGACTAGGAACAGATACGCAGTATTTT
TRBJ1-1 | NA | TRBV10-3 | NA | CAISGGTGPNTEAFF | TGTGCCATCAGTGGTGGAACAGGGCCCAACACTGAAGCTTTCTTT
TRBJ2-7 | NA | TRBV12-3/TRBV12-4 | NA | CASTRDTYEQYF | TGTGCCAGCACCCGGGACACCTACGAGCAGTACTTC
TRBJ2-3 | TRBD1 | TRBV5-1 | NA | CASSLGRAGGADTQYF | TGCGCCAGCAGCTTAGGGCGGGCAGGGGGTGCAGATACGCAGTATTTT
TRBJ2-7 | TRBD2 | TRBV29-1 | NA | CSVEGGTSGRVGSYEQYF | TGCAGCGTTGAGGGGGGGACTAGCGGGAGAGTGGGCTCCTACGAGCAGTACTTC
TRBJ1-2 | NA | TRBV19 | NA | CASKDSALSNYGYTF | TGTGCCAGTAAGGACAGCGCTCTTTCTAACTATGGCTACACCTTC
TRBJ2-5 | NA | TRBV6-2/TRBV6-3 | NA | CASSTLTGETQYF | TGTGCCAGCAGTACCCTAACGGGGGAGACCCAGTACTTC
TRBJ2-3 | NA | TRBV7-8 | NA | CASSRGLSDTQYF | TGTGCCAGCAGCCGGGGACTCTCAGATACGCAGTATTTT
TRBJ2-7 | NA | TRBV4-3 | NA | CASSQGHILYEQYF | TGCGCCAGCAGCCAAGGGCACATCCTTTACGAGCAGTACTTC
TRBJ2-5 | NA | TRBV3-1/TRBV3-2 | NA | CASSRTEQETQYF | TGTGCCAGCAGCCGGACAGAACAAGAGACCCAGTACTTC
TRBJ2-7 | NA | TRBV7-2 | few | CASSLGQGGSYEQYF | TGTGCCAGCAGCTTAGGGCAGGGGGGAAGCTACGAGCAGTACTTC
TRBJ2-5 | TRBD1 | TRBV30 | NA | CAGRGQNFGETQYF | TGTGCCGGCCGGGGACAGAATTTCGGGGAGACCCAGTACTTC
TRBJ2-1 | TRBD2 | TRBV6-2/TRBV6-3 | NA | CASSSYSGRAYNEQFF | TGTGCCAGCAGCTCCTATAGCGGGAGGGCCTACAATGAGCAGTTCTTC
TRBJ2-3 | NA | TRBV20-1 | NA | CSATFTDTQYF | TGCAGTGCTACCTTCACAGATACGCAGTATTTT
TRBJ2-1 | NA | TRBV5-1 | NA | CASSLAQEGNEQFF | TGCGCCAGCAGCTTGGCCCAGGAGGGAAATGAGCAGTTCTTC
TRBJ2-5 | TRBD1 | TRBV11-1 | NA | CASSLGDRVQETQYF | TGTGCCAGCAGCTTAGGGGACAGGGTCCAAGAGACCCAGTACTTC
TRBJ1-3 | TRBD1 | TRBV15 | NA | CATSTTDRGQAGNTIYF | TGTGCCACCAGCACCACGGACAGGGGGCAAGCTGGAAACACCATATATTTT
TRBJ1-3 | NA | TRBV19 | NA | CASSITGGNTIYF | TGTGCCAGTAGTATAACCGGTGGAAACACCATATATTTT
TRBJ2-5 | TRBD2 | TRBV18 | once | CASSSTGGRIQETQYF | TGTGCCAGCTCATCCACGGGAGGTAGGATACAAGAGACCCAGTACTTC
TRBJ1-1 | NA | TRBV3-1/TRBV3-2 | NA | CASSQSVAEAFF | TGTGCCAGCAGCCAAAGTGTAGCTGAAGCTTTCTTT
TRBJ2-3 | TRBD1 | TRBV7-2 | NA | CASSLAARQGSSTDTQYF | TGTGCCAGCAGCTTAGCGGCCCGACAGGGCTCTAGCACAGATACGCAGTATTTT
TRBJ1-2 | TRBD1 | TRBV6-5 | NA | CASRDFNRGGGYTF | TGTGCCAGCAGGGACTTTAACAGGGGAGGCGGCTACACCTTC
TRBJ1-3 | NA | TRBV19 | NA | CASRDKSSGNTIYF | TGTGCCAGTAGAGACAAGAGCTCTGGAAACACCATATATTTT
TRBJ1-1 | TRBD1 | TRBV18 | NA | CASSPYRGTEAFF | TGTGCCAGCTCACCTTACAGGGGGACTGAAGCTTTCTTT
TRBJ2-2 | TRBD1 | TRBV27 | NA | CASSWVLGQGVGELFF | TGTGCCAGCAGTTGGGTGTTAGGACAGGGGGTCGGGGAGCTGTTTTTT
TRBJ1-2 | NA | TRBV7-9 | NA | CASSLKQGFYGYTF | TGTGCCAGCAGCTTAAAGCAGGGTTTCTATGGCTACACCTTC
TRBJ2-7 | NA | TRBV6-5 | NA | CATPKDLLGNEQYF | TGTGCCACCCCAAAGGACTTACTGGGGAACGAGCAGTACTTC
TRBJ2-2 | NA | TRBV9 | once | CASSGTVNTGELFF | TGTGCCAGCAGCGGGACAGTGAACACCGGGGAGCTGTTTTTT
TRBJ2-3 | NA | TRBV11-2 | NA | CATEGGSAFSTDTQYF | TGTGCCACAGAGGGGGGGTCAGCTTTCAGCACAGATACGCAGTATTTT
TRBJ2-1 | TRBD2 | TRBV5-4 | few | CASSRGSGSVRDNEQFF | TGTGCCAGCAGTAGGGGTAGCGGGTCCGTTAGAGACAATGAGCAGTTCTTC
TRBJ1-1 | NA | TRBV14 | NA | CASSQDLRTEAFF | TGTGCCAGCAGCCAAGATTTGAGGACTGAAGCTTTCTTT
TRBJ1-1 | TRBD1 | TRBV9 | NA | CASSVWTGLLNTEAFF | TGTGCCAGCAGCGTATGGACAGGCCTCTTGAACACTGAAGCTTTCTTT
TRBJ1-5 | TRBD1 | TRBV19 | NA | CASSIEVNRGDLTQPQHF | TGTGCCAGTAGTATCGAGGTAAACAGGGGCGATTTGACTCAGCCCCAGCATTTT
TRBJ1-5 | NA | TRBV6-5 | NA | CASRIRGNQPQHF | TGTGCCAGCAGGATTAGGGGTAATCAGCCCCAGCATTTT
TRBJ1-1 | NA | TRBV20-1 | NA | CSASPRGGAFF | TGCAGTGCTAGTCCCAGAGGCGGAGCTTTCTTT